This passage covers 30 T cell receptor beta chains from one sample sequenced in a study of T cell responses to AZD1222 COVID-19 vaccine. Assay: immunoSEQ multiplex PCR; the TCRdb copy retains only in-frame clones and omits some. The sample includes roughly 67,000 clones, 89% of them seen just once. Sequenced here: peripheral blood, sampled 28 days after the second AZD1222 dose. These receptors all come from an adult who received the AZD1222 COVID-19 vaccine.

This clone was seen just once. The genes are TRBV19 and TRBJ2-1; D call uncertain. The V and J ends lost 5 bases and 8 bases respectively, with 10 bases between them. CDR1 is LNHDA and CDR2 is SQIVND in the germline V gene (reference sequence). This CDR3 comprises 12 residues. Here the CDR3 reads CASSVSSYEQFF. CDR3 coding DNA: TGTGCCAGTAGTGTTAGCTCATATGAGCAGTTCTTC.

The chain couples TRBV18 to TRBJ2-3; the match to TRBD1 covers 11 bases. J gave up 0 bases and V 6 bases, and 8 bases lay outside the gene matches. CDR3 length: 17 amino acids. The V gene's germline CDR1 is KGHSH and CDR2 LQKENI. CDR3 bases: TGTGCCAGCTCTCGGACAGGGGGCTTGGGCAGCACAGATACGCAGTATTTT. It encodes CASSRTGGLGSTDTQYF.

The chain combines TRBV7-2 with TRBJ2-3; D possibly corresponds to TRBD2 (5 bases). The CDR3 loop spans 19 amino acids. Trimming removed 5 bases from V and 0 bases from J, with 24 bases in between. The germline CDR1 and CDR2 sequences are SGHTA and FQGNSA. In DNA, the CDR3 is TGTGCCAGCAGCCGGGAATTCCGCACGGGGAAATTTAGCACAGATACGCAGTATTTT. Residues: CASSREFRTGKFSTDTQYF.

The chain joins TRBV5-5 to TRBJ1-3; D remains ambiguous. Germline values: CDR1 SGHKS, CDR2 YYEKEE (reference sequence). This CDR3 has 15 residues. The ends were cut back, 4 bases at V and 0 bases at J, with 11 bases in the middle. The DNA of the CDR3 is TGTGCCAGCAGCCAACTCCTAAGCTCTGGAAACACCATATATTTT. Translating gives CASSQLLSSGNTIYF.

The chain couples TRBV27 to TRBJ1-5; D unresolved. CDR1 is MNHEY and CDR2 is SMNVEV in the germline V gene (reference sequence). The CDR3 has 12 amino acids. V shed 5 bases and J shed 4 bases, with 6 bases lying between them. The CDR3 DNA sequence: TGTGCCAGCAGTAGCCGGAATCAGCCCCAGCATTTT. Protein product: CASSSRNQPQHF.

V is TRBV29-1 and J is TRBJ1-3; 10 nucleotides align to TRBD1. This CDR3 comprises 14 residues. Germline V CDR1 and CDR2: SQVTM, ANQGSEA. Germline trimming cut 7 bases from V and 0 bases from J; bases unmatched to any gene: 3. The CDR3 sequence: CSAGQGSSGNTIYF. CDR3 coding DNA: TGCAGCGCGGGACAGGGGAGCTCTGGAAACACCATATATTTT.

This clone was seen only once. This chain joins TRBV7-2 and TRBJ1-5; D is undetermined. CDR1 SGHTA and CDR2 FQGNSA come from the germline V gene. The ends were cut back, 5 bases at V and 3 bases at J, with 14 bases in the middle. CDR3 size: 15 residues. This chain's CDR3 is CASSVGGAHNQPQHF. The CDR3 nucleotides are TGTGCCAGCAGCGTTGGTGGTGCGCACAATCAGCCCCAGCATTTT.

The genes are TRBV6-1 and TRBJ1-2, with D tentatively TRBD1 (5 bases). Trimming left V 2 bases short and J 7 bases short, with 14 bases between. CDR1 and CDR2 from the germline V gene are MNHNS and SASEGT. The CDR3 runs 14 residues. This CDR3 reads CASSESSGSSGYTF. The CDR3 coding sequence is TGTGCCAGCAGTGAATCGTCAGGGTCGTCTGGCTACACCTTC.

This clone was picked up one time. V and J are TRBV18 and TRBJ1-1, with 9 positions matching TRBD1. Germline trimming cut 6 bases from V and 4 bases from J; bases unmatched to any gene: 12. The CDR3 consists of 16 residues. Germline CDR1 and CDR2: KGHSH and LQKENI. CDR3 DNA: TGTGCCAGCTCTAGATACCGGGACAGGGTTGGCACTGAAGCTTTCTTT. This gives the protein CASSRYRDRVGTEAFF.

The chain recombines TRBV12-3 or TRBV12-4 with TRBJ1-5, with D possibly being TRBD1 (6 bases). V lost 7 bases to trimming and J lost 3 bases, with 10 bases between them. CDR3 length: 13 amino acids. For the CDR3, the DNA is TGTGCCAGCACCCACAGGGACAATCAGCCCCAGCATTTT. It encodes CASTHRDNQPQHF.

Here the CDR3 DNA reads TGTGCCAGCATGAACAGGGGGGATTCACCCCTCCACTTT. Translation: CASMNRGDSPLHF. The genes are TRBV3-1 (or the pseudogene TRBV3-2) and TRBJ1-6, with 8 bases matching TRBD1. This CDR3 has 13 residues. J was trimmed by 8 bases and V by 7 bases; bases with no gene match: 4. Germline CDR1 reads LGHDT; CDR2 reads YNNKEL (reference sequence).

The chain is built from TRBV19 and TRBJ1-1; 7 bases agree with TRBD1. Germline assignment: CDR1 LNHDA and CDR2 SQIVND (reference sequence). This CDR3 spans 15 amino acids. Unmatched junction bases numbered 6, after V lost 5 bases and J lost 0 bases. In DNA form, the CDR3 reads TGTGCCAGTAGTCCCGGGACAGCCATGAACACTGAAGCTTTCTTT. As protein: CASSPGTAMNTEAFF.

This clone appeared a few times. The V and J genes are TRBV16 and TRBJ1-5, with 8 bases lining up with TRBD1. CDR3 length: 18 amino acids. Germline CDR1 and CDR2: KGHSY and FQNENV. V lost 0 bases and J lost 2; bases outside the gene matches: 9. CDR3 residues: CASSQSFTSGQGNQPQHF. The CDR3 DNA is TGTGCCAGCAGCCAATCCTTTACCTCGGGACAGGGCAATCAGCCCCAGCATTTT.

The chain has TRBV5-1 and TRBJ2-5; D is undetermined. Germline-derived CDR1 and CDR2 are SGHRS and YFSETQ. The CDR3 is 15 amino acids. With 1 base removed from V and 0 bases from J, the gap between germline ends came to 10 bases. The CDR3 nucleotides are TGCGCCAGCAGCTTGACACGAGGAAACCAAGAGACCCAGTACTTC. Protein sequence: CASSLTRGNQETQYF.

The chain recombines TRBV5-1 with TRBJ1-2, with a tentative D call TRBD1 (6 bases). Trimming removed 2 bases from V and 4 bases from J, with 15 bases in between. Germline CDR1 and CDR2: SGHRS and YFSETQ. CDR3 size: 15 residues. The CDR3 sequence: CASSFNRVGSYGYTF. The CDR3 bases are TGCGCCAGCAGCTTTAACAGGGTGGGAAGCTATGGCTACACCTTC.

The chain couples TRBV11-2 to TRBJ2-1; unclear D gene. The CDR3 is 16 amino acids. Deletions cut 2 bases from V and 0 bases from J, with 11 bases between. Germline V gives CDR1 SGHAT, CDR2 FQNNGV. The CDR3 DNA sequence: TGTGCCAGCAGCTTATCGGCGCTACGCTCCTACAATGAGCAGTTCTTC. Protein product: CASSLSALRSYNEQFF.

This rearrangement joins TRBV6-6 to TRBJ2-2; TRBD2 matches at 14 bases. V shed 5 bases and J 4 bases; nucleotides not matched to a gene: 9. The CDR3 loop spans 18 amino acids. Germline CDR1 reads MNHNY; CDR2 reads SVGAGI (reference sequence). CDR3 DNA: TGTGCCAGCAGTCACGGACTAGCGGGAGGTACCCTCACCGGGGAGCTGTTTTTT. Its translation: CASSHGLAGGTLTGELFF.

CDR3 amino acids: CASSRREGSYEQYF. The CDR3, as DNA: TGTGCCAGCAGCAGGAGGGAGGGTTCCTACGAGCAGTACTTC. This chain links TRBV21-1 with TRBJ2-7; the D segment call TRBD2 is taken from the table without a DNA check. TRBV21-1 is designated a pseudogene. This CDR3 spans 14 amino acids.

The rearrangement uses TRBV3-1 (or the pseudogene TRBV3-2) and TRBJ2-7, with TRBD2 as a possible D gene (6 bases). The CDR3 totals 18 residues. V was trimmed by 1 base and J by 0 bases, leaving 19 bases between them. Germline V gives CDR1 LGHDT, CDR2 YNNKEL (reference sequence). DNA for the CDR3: TGTGCCAGCAGCCAAGTTCTTCGTAGCGGAGGGAGCTCCTACGAGCAGTACTTC. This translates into CASSQVLRSGGSSYEQYF.

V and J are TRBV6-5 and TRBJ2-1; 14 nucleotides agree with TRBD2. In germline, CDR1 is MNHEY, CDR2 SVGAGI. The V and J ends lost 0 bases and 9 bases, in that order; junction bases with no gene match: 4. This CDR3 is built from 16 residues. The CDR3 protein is CASSYSGLAGGIEQFF. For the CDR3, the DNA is TGTGCCAGCAGTTACTCAGGACTAGCGGGAGGAATTGAGCAGTTCTTC.

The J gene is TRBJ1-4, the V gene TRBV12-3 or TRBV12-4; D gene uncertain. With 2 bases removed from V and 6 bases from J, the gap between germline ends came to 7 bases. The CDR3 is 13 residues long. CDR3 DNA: TGTGCCAGCAGTTTACACCGGGATGAAAAACTGTTTTTT. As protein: CASSLHRDEKLFF.

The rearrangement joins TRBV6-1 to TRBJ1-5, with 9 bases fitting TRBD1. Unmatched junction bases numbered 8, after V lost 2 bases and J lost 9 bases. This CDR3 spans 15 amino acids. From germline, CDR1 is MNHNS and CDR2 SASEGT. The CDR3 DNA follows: TGTGCCAGCAGTGAACCTGGACAGGGGAACGGGCCCCAGCATTTT. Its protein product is CASSEPGQGNGPQHF.

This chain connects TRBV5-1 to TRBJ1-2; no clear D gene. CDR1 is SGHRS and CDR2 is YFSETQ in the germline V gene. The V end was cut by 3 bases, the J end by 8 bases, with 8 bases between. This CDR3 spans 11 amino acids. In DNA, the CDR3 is TGCGCCAGCAGCTCGGGTTTGGGCTACACCTTC. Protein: CASSSGLGYTF.

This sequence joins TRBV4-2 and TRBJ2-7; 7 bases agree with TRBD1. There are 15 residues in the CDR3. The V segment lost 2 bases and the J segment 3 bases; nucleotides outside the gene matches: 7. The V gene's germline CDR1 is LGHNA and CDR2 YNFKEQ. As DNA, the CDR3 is TGTGCCAGCAGCCAAAACCACAGGGGAAGCTACGAGCAGTACTTC. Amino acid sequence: CASSQNHRGSYEQYF.

The CDR3 loop reads CASSLQVIVDSYEQYF. The CDR3 coding sequence is TGTGCCAGCAGCTTACAAGTCATAGTTGACTCCTACGAGCAGTACTTC. The rearrangement links TRBV11-2 to TRBJ2-7, with D unclear. The germline gives CDR1 SGHAT, CDR2 FQNNGV. The CDR3 length is 16 residues. Trimming shortened V by 2 bases and J by 0 bases, and 14 bases separated the two germline ends.

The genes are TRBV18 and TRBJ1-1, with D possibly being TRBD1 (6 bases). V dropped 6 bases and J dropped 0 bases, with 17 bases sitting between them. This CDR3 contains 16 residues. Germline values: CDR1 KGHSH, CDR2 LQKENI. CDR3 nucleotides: TGTGCCAGCTCCCGGGGAGGGGGTATTATGAACACTGAAGCTTTCTTT. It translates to CASSRGGGIMNTEAFF.

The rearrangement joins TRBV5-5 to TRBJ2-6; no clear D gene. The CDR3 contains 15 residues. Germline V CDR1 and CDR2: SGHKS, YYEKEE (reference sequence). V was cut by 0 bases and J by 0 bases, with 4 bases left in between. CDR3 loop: CASSLGASGANVLTF. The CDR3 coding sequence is TGTGCCAGCAGCTTGGGGGCCTCTGGGGCCAACGTCCTGACTTTC.

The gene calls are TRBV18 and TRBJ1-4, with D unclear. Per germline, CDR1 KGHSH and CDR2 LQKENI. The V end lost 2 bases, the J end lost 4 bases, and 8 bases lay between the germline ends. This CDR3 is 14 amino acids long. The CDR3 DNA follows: TGTGCCAGCTCACCAGGGATCAGTAATGAAAAACTGTTTTTT. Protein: CASSPGISNEKLFF.

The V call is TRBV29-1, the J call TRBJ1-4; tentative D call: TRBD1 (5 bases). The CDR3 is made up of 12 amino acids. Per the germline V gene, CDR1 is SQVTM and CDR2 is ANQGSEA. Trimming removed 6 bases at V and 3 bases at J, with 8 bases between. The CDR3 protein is CSVATANEKLFF. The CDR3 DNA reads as TGCAGCGTGGCGACAGCTAATGAAAAACTGTTTTTT.

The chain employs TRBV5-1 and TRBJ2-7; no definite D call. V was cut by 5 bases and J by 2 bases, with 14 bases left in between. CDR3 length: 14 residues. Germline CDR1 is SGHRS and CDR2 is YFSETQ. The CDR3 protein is CASSFQLATYEQYF. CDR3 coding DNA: TGCGCCAGCAGTTTCCAACTCGCGACCTACGAGCAGTACTTC.